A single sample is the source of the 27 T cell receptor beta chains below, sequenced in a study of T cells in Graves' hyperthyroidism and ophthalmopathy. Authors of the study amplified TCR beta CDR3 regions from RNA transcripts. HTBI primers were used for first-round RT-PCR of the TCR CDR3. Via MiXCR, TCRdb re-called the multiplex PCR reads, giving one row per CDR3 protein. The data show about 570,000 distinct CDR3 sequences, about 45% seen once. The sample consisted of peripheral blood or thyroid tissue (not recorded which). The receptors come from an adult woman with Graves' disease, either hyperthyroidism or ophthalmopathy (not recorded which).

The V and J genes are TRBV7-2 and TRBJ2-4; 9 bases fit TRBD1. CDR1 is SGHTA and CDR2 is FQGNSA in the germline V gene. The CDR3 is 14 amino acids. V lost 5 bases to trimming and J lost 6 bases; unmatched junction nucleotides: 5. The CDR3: CASSPSGQGNIQYF. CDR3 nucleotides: TGTGCCAGCAGCCCGTCGGGACAGGGAAACATTCAGTACTTC.

The CDR3 DNA reads TGTGCCATCAGTGGAAGTGGAGGTGGCTACACCTTC. It encodes CAISGSGGGYTF. This sequence joins TRBV10-3 and TRBJ1-2; D remains unclear. Germline lookup yields CDR1 ENHRY and CDR2 SYGVKD. The ends were cut back, 4 bases at V and 7 bases at J, with 10 bases in the middle. There are 12 residues in the CDR3.

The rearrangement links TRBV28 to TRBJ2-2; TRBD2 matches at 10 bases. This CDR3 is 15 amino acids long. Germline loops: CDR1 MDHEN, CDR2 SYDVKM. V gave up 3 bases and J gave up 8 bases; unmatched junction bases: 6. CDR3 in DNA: TGTGCCAGCAGTTTCGAGCTAGCGGGAGTTGGGGAGCTGTTTTTT. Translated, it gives CASSFELAGVGELFF.

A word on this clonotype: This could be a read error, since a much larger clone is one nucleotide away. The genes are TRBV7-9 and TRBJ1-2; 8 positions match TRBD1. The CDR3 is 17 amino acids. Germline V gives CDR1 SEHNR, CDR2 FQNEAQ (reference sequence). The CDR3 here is CASSQTSGQEALLDYTF. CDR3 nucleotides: TGCGCCAGCAGCCAAACCTCGGGACAGGAGGCGCTTCTCGACTACACCTTC.

DNA for the CDR3: TGCAGCGTTGCTAGCGGGAGGGAAACAGGGGTGGAGACCCAGTACTTC. Protein sequence: CSVASGRETGVETQYF. V and J are TRBV29-1 and TRBJ2-5; 12 bases are shared with TRBD2. In germline, CDR1 is SQVTM, CDR2 ANQGSEA. The CDR3 totals 16 residues. Trimming at V came to 4 bases and at J to 5 bases, leaving 11 bases not matched to a gene.

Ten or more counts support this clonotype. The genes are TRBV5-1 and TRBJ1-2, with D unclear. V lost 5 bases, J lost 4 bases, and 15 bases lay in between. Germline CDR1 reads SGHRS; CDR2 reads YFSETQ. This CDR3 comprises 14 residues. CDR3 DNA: TGCGCCAGCAGTTCTGAAAGCATCTCCTATGGCTACACCTTC. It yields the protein CASSSESISYGYTF.

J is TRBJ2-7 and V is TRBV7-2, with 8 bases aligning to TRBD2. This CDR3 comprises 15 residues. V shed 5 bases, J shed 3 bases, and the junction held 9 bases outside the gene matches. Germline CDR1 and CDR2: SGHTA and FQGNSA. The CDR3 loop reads CASSMASGPHYEQYF. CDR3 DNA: TGTGCCAGCAGCATGGCTAGCGGGCCCCACTACGAGCAGTACTTC.

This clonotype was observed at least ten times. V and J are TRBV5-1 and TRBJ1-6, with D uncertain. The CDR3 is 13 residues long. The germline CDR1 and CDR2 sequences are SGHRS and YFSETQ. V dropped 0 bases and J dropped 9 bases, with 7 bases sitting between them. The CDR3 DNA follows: TGCGCCAGCAGCTTGGAGGTCGGTTCACCCCTCCACTTT. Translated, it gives CASSLEVGSPLHF.

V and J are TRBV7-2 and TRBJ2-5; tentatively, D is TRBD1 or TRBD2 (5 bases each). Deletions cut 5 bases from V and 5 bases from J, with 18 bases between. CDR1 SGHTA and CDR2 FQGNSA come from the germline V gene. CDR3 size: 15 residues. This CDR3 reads CASSPRGSEGETQYF. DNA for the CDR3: TGTGCCAGCAGCCCTCGAGGGTCCGAGGGGGAGACCCAGTACTTC.

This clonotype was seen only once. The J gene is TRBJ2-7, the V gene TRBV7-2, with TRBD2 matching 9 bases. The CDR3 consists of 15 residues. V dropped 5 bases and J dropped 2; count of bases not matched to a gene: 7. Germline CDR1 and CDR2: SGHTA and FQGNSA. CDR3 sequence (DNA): TGTGCCAGCAGCATGACTAGCGGATCTACCTACGAGCAGTACTTC. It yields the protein CASSMTSGSTYEQYF.

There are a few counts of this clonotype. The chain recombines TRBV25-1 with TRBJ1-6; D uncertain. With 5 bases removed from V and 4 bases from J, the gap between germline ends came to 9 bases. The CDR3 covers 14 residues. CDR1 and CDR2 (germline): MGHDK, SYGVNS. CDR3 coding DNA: TGTGCCAGCAGTCCGAGATCGTATAATTCACCCCTCCACTTT. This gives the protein CASSPRSYNSPLHF.

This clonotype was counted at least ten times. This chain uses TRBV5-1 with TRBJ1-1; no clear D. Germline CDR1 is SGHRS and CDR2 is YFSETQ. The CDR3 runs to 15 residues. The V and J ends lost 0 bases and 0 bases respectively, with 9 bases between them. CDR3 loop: CASSLGEALNTEAFF. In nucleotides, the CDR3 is TGCGCCAGCAGCTTGGGGGAGGCACTGAACACTGAAGCTTTCTTT.

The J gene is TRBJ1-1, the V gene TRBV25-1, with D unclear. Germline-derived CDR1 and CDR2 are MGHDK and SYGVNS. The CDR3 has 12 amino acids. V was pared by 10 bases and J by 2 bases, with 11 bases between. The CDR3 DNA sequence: TGTGCCATCAGAGTAACCAACACTGAAGCTTTCTTT. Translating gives CAIRVTNTEAFF.

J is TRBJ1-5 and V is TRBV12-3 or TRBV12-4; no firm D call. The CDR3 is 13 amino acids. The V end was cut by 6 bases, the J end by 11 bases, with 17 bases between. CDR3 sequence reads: CASRLTGQETQHF. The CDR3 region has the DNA TGTGCCAGCAGACTGACTGGCCAAGAGACCCAGCATTTT.

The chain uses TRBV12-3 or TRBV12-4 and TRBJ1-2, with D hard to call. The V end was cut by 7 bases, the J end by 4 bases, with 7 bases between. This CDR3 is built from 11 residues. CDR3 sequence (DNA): TGTGCCAGCATTTGGGGCTATGGCTACACCTTC. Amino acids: CASIWGYGYTF.

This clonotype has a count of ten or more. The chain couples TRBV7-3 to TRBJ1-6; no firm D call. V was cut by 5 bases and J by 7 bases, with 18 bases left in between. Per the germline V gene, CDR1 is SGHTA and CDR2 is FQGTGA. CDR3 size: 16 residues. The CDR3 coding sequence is TGTGCCAGCAGCCGGCTCGGAGGGCGGAACAATTCACCCCTCCACTTT. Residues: CASSRLGGRNNSPLHF.

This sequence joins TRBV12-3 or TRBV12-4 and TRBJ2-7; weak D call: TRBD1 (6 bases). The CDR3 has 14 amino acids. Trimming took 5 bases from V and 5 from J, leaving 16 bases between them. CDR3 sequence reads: CASSVQGRVNEQYF. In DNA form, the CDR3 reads TGTGCCAGCAGTGTACAGGGTCGTGTCAACGAGCAGTACTTC.

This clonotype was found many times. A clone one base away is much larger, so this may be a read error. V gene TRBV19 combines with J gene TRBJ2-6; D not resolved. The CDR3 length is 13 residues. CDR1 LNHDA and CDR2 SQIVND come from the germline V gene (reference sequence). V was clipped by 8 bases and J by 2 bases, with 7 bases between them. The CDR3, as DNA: TGTGCCAGTGGTCCGACTGGGGCCAACGTCCTGACTTTC. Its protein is CASGPTGANVLTF.

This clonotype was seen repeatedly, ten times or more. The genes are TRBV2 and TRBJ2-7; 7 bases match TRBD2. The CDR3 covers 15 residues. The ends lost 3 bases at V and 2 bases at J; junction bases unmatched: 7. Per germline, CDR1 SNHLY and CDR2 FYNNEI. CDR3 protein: CASSETSGGTYEQYF. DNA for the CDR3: TGTGCCAGCAGTGAGACATCGGGGGGAACCTACGAGCAGTACTTC.

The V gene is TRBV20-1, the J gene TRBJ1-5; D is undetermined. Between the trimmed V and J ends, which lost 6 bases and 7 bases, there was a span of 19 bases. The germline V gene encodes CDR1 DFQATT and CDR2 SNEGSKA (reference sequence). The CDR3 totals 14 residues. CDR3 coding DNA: TGCAGTGCCAGCAGCGCTTTTCAAGGCCAGCCCCAGCATTTT. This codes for CSASSAFQGQPQHF.

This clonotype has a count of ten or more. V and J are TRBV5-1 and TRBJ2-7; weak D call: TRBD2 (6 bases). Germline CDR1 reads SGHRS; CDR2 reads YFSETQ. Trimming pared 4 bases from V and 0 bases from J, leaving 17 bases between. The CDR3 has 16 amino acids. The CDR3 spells CASSPGVGVSSYEQYF. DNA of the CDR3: TGCGCCAGCAGCCCGGGGGTGGGAGTCAGCTCCTACGAGCAGTACTTC.

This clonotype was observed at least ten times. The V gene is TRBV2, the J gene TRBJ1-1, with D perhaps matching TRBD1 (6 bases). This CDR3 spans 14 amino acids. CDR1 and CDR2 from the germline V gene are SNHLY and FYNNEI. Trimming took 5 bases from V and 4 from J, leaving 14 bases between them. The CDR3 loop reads CASSQQGGATEAFF. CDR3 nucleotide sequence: TGTGCCAGCAGTCAACAGGGAGGGGCCACTGAAGCTTTCTTT.

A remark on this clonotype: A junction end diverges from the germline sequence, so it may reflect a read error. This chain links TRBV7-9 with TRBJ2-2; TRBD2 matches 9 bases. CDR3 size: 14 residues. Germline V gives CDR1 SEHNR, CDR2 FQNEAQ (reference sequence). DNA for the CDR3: TGTGCCACCAGCGCGGGAGGGTCCACCGGGGAGCTGCTTTTT. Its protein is CATSAGGSTGELLF.

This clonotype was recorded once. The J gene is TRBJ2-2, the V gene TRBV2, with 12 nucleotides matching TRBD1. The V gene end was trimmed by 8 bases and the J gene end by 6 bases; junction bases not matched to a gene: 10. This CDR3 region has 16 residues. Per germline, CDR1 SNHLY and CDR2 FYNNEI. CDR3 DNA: TGTGCCAGCCTTAACGCGGGGACAGGGGGCGCCGGGGAGCTGTTTTTT. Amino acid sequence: CASLNAGTGGAGELFF.

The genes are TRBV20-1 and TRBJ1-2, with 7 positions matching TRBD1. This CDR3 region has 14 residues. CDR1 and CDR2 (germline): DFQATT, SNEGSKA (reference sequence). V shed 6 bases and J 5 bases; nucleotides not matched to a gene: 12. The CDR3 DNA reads TGCAGTGCACTGGTGGGGACAGTACGTTATGGCTACACCTTC. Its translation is CSALVGTVRYGYTF.

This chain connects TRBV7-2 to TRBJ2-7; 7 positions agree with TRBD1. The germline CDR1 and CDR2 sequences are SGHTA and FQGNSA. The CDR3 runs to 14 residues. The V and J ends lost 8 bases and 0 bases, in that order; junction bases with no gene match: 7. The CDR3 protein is CASALGGSSYEQYF. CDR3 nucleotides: TGTGCCAGCGCCCTAGGGGGCTCCTCCTACGAGCAGTACTTC.

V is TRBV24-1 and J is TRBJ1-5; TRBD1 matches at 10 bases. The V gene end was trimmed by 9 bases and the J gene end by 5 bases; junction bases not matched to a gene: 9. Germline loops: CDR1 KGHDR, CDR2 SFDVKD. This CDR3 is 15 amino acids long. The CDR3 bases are TGTGCCACCGGACCGGGACAGGGGAGCTATCAGCCCCAGCATTTT. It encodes CATGPGQGSYQPQHF.